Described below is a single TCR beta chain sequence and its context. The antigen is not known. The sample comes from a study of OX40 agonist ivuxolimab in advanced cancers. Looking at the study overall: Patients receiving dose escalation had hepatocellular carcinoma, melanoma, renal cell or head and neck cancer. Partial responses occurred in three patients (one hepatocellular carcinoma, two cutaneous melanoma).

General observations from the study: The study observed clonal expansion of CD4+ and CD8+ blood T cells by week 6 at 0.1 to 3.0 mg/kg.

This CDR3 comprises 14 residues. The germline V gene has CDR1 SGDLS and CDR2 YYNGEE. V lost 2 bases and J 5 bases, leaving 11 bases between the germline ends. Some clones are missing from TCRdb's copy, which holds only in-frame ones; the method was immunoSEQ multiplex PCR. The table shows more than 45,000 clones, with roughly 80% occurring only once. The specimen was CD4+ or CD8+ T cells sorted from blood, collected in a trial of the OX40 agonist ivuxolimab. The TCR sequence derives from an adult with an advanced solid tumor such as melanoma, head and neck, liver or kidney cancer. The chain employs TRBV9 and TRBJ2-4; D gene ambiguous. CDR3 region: CASSVRPRENIQYF. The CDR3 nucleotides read TGTGCCAGCAGCGTTAGGCCAAGAGAAAACATTCAGTACTTC.